The entry below gives a single T cell receptor beta chain sequence along with its context. No cognate antigen has been identified for it. Base quality data are lacking; no much larger clone is found one base away. The junction carries 9 bases between V and J, which are trimmed by 4 bases and 2 bases respectively. According to the germline V gene (reference sequence), CDR1 reads LGHDT and CDR2 reads YNNKEL. The CDR3 starts with the cysteine, ends with the phenylalanine, and has 14 residues. Solely the CDR3 DNA is kept, with 42 bases framed from the first base. The data stem from a study of glioma-infiltrating T cells (dated by TCRdb to about 2016). Context from the whole study: TCR alpha- and beta-chain repertoires were sequenced from glioma tissue, non-neoplastic brain tissue and matched peripheral blood mononuclear cells. The paired cohort was made up of three low-grade glioma patients, eight primary glioblastoma patients and three non-glioma patients who contributed non-neoplastic brain tissue. To measure divergence between tissue and blood T-cell populations, each tissue-infiltrating repertoire was compared with the peripheral blood repertoire of the same patient. General study outcomes and caveats: VJ-independent divergence between tissue and blood was below expectation in non-neoplastic patients but above expectation in all gliomas, especially low-grade gliomas. Small numbers underpinned the group comparisons: roughly eight glioblastoma patients, three low-grade glioma patients and three non-neoplastic patients. Only a very small number of CDR3 sequences turned up in both tissue and blood, a result put down to high CDR3 diversity combined with limited sampling.

The iRepertoire nested amplicon-rescue multiplex PCR (arm-PCR) platform was used to amplify TCR alpha and beta CDR3 regions from RNA. The input for one-step reverse transcription and amplification was roughly 100-450 ng of either tissue mRNA or PBMC total RNA. Following bead purification, Illumina adapters were added by a secondary multiplex PCR, and libraries between 200 and 400 bp were gel-purified. The libraries contained internal 6-nucleotide barcodes that were used for demultiplexing. Sequencing of libraries was performed on an Illumina MiSeq with 2x220 or 2x250 nucleotide paired-end reads. The authors' pipeline ran thus. FLASH 1.2.11 was used to merge paired reads, and BWA-MEM then aligned the reads to the GRCh37 human genome before TRA and TRB reads were extracted. V and J assignment used an IMGT-derived reference of cassette sequences and CDR3 motifs that included pseudogenes. Reads were translated in three frames, and productive CDR3s were defined by a C…FGXG motif without stop codons. A clonotype was defined as a unique combination of a V-J cassette pair and a CDR3 amino acid sequence. Reads were filtered by Hamming distance, thresholded by each sample's sequence error rate in mapped regions. Starting from the raw public reads, TCRdb applied fastp trimming at Q25, assembled clones with MiXCR and retained in-frame beta chains. Records with the same CDR3 protein are collapsed into one entry carrying the most frequent genes and DNA. These V and J calls are TCRdb output, not the study's own analysis. The sample table contains under 200,000 distinct CDR3 sequences; only one count was recorded for approximately 30% of them. Over 20% of the sample is in the top ten clones.

The rearrangement joined TRBV3-1 to TRBJ1-5; tentative D gene TRBD1, with 5 bases matching. The sequence was obtained from a human donor with low-grade glioma or glioblastoma, undergoing nonglioma brain surgery, or in good health (not recorded which). The sample consisted of glioma tissue, nonneoplastic brain tissue, or PBMCs (not recorded which). CDR3 protein: CASSRAGGNQPQHF. The nucleotide sequence reads TGTGCCAGCAGCCGGGCGGGGGGCAATCAGCCCCAGCATTTT. The full variable domain, with segments outside the CDR3 supplied by the reference TRBV3-1 and TRBJ1-5 proteins, appears as DTAVSQTPKYLVTQMGNDKSIKCEQNLGHDTMYWYKQDSKKFLKIMFSYNNKELIINETVPNRFSPKSPDKAHLNLHINSLELGDSAVYFCASSRAGGNQPQHFGDGTRLSIL.